These T cell receptor beta chains were read from a single sample in a study of cytomegalovirus exposure and HLA in healthy donors. Sequenced by immunoSEQ multiplex PCR; TCRdb stores in-frame clones only, minus some. The sample has fewer than 85,000 clones; over 65% are singletons. The sequenced sample consisted of PBMCs. The source of these receptors is a middle-aged man in good health and CMV-seropositive. Each CDR3 is given with its conserved first and last residue. Each record gives: clone size, V gene, D gene, J gene, CDR3 protein, CDR3 DNA. A D gene is named only where the DNA matches it firmly. Only some rows state a clone size, as once, few, many or a class for expanded clones.

clone size: .
V gene: TRBV15
D gene: .
J gene: TRBJ1-5
CDR3 protein: CATSRDRGRQPQHF
CDR3 DNA: TGTGCCACCAGCAGAGACAGGGGCAGGCAGCCCCAGCATTTT

clone size: .
V gene: TRBV6-5
D gene: TRBD1
J gene: TRBJ1-3
CDR3 protein: CASSFSPTGTGNTIYF
CDR3 DNA: TGTGCCAGCAGTTTCTCCCCGACAGGGACTGGAAACACCATATATTTT

clone size: .
V gene: TRBV27
D gene: .
J gene: TRBJ1-5
CDR3 protein: CASSYYSNQPQHF
CDR3 DNA: TGTGCCAGCAGTTATTATAGCAATCAGCCCCAGCATTTT

clone size: .
V gene: TRBV4-3
D gene: .
J gene: TRBJ2-1
CDR3 protein: CASSQDLPIYNEQFF
CDR3 DNA: TGCGCCAGCAGCCAAGATCTCCCTATTTACAATGAGCAGTTCTTC

clone size: .
V gene: TRBV19
D gene: .
J gene: TRBJ2-7
CDR3 protein: CASSVKGNTYEQYF
CDR3 DNA: TGTGCCAGTAGTGTCAAGGGGAATACCTACGAGCAGTACTTC

clone size: .
V gene: TRBV10-3
D gene: TRBD2
J gene: TRBJ2-1
CDR3 protein: CAISGGLAGAYNEQFF
CDR3 DNA: TGTGCCATCAGTGGAGGGTTAGCGGGAGCATACAATGAGCAGTTCTTC

clone size: .
V gene: TRBV5-4
D gene: TRBD1
J gene: TRBJ1-5
CDR3 protein: CASSLAGGDQPQHF
CDR3 DNA: TGTGCCAGCAGCTTGGCAGGGGGCGATCAGCCCCAGCATTTT

clone size: .
V gene: TRBV18
D gene: TRBD2
J gene: TRBJ2-7
CDR3 protein: CASSTTGLAASYEQYF
CDR3 DNA: TGTGCCAGCTCAACCACGGGACTAGCGGCCTCCTACGAGCAGTACTTC

clone size: .
V gene: TRBV2
D gene: TRBD1
J gene: TRBJ2-7
CDR3 protein: CASSLDRGLNEQYF
CDR3 DNA: TGTGCCAGCAGTTTGGACAGGGGGCTGAACGAGCAGTACTTC

clone size: few
V gene: TRBV27
D gene: TRBD1
J gene: TRBJ1-2
CDR3 protein: CASSSLDRVGGGYTF
CDR3 DNA: TGTGCCAGCAGTTCCTTGGACAGGGTGGGTGGTGGCTACACCTTC

clone size: few
V gene: TRBV25-1
D gene: TRBD2
J gene: TRBJ2-5
CDR3 protein: CASSELSGGEETQYF
CDR3 DNA: TGTGCCAGCAGTGAACTTAGCGGGGGGGAAGAGACCCAGTACTTC

clone size: .
V gene: TRBV10-3
D gene: TRBD2
J gene: TRBJ2-2
CDR3 protein: CAISVSASGVNTGELFF
CDR3 DNA: TGTGCCATCAGTGTTTCTGCTAGCGGAGTCAACACCGGGGAGCTGTTTTTT

clone size: .
V gene: TRBV14
D gene: TRBD2
J gene: TRBJ2-1
CDR3 protein: CASSHPPTSGFSYNEQFF
CDR3 DNA: TGTGCCAGCAGCCATCCTCCGACTAGCGGGTTCTCCTACAATGAGCAGTTCTTC

clone size: few
V gene: TRBV7-8
D gene: TRBD1
J gene: TRBJ1-2
CDR3 protein: CASSPRDRAANYGYTF
CDR3 DNA: TGTGCCAGCAGCCCTCGAGACAGGGCGGCTAACTATGGCTACACCTTC

clone size: .
V gene: TRBV14
D gene: TRBD1
J gene: TRBJ2-7
CDR3 protein: CASSQAQGALYEQYF
CDR3 DNA: TGTGCCAGCAGCCAAGCACAGGGGGCCCTTTACGAGCAGTACTTC

clone size: .
V gene: TRBV6-7
D gene: TRBD1
J gene: TRBJ2-5
CDR3 protein: CASSYSRAPGQGVETQYF
CDR3 DNA: TGTGCCAGCAGTTACTCGAGGGCGCCGGGACAGGGGGTTGAGACCCAGTACTTC

clone size: .
V gene: TRBV18
D gene: .
J gene: TRBJ1-4
CDR3 protein: CASSERGATNEKLFF
CDR3 DNA: TGTGCCAGCTCCGAGCGGGGGGCAACTAATGAAAAACTGTTTTTT

clone size: .
V gene: TRBV7-9
D gene: .
J gene: TRBJ1-5
CDR3 protein: CASSPGNSNQPQHF
CDR3 DNA: TGTGCCAGCAGCCCAGGGAATAGCAATCAGCCCCAGCATTTT

clone size: .
V gene: TRBV7-3
D gene: .
J gene: TRBJ2-3
CDR3 protein: CASSEYGVDTQYF
CDR3 DNA: TGTGCCAGCAGCGAATACGGTGTAGATACGCAGTATTTT

clone size: .
V gene: TRBV20-1
D gene: .
J gene: TRBJ2-7
CDR3 protein: CSARQGGEQYF
CDR3 DNA: TGCAGTGCTAGACAGGGAGGCGAGCAGTACTTC

clone size: .
V gene: TRBV30
D gene: TRBD2
J gene: TRBJ2-3
CDR3 protein: CAWSTSGGLPERRDTQYF
CDR3 DNA: TGTGCCTGGAGTACTAGCGGGGGACTTCCCGAACGCCGCGATACGCAGTATTTT

clone size: once
V gene: TRBV15
D gene: .
J gene: TRBJ2-3
CDR3 protein: CATSRGRSNTDTQYF
CDR3 DNA: TGTGCCACCAGCAGAGGCCGGTCGAACACAGATACGCAGTATTTT

clone size: .
V gene: TRBV4-1
D gene: TRBD2
J gene: TRBJ2-1
CDR3 protein: CASSQVGTSGPSYNEQFF
CDR3 DNA: TGCGCCAGCAGCCAGGTCGGGACTAGCGGGCCATCCTACAATGAGCAGTTCTTC

clone size: .
V gene: TRBV6-5
D gene: TRBD2
J gene: TRBJ2-1
CDR3 protein: CASSPRLAGWNEQFF
CDR3 DNA: TGTGCCAGCAGCCCCCGGCTAGCGGGGTGGAATGAGCAGTTCTTC

clone size: few
V gene: TRBV25-1
D gene: .
J gene: TRBJ1-4
CDR3 protein: CASSGGPEKLFF
CDR3 DNA: TGTGCCAGCAGTGGAGGGCCTGAAAAACTGTTTTTT

clone size: .
V gene: TRBV2
D gene: .
J gene: TRBJ1-5
CDR3 protein: CASSSGTGGRGPQHF
CDR3 DNA: TGTGCCAGCAGTTCAGGGACGGGAGGACGGGGGCCCCAGCATTTT

clone size: few
V gene: TRBV10-1
D gene: .
J gene: TRBJ2-3
CDR3 protein: CASSEYRVTDTQYF
CDR3 DNA: TGCGCCAGCAGTGAGTACAGGGTAACAGATACGCAGTATTTT

clone size: .
V gene: TRBV19
D gene: .
J gene: TRBJ1-6
CDR3 protein: CASSIPGNSPLHF
CDR3 DNA: TGTGCCAGTAGTATACCAGGGAATTCACCCCTCCACTTT

clone size: .
V gene: TRBV11-2
D gene: TRBD1
J gene: TRBJ1-5
CDR3 protein: CASSLDGTEQRQPQHF
CDR3 DNA: TGTGCCAGCAGCTTAGATGGGACAGAGCAACGGCAGCCCCAGCATTTT

clone size: .
V gene: TRBV27
D gene: .
J gene: TRBJ2-5
CDR3 protein: CASSLSYPEKTQYF
CDR3 DNA: TGTGCCAGCAGTTTAAGTTACCCGGAGAAGACCCAGTACTTC

clone size: few
V gene: TRBV5-1
D gene: .
J gene: TRBJ1-2
CDR3 protein: CASGNQGSSGPSYGYTF
CDR3 DNA: TGCGCCAGCGGAAACCAGGGTTCATCTGGGCCGAGCTATGGCTACACCTTC

clone size: .
V gene: TRBV19
D gene: TRBD1
J gene: TRBJ1-2
CDR3 protein: CASSGTGGAYGYTF
CDR3 DNA: TGTGCCAGTAGCGGGACAGGGGGTGCCTATGGCTACACCTTC

clone size: .
V gene: TRBV10-2
D gene: .
J gene: TRBJ2-7
CDR3 protein: CASSEGGGSYEQYF
CDR3 DNA: TGCGCCAGCAGTGAGGGAGGAGGCTCCTACGAGCAGTACTTC

clone size: .
V gene: TRBV2
D gene: TRBD2
J gene: TRBJ2-3
CDR3 protein: CASSLTSGSADTQYF
CDR3 DNA: TGTGCCAGCAGTTTGACTAGCGGGAGCGCAGATACGCAGTATTTT

clone size: .
V gene: TRBV4-3
D gene: TRBD1
J gene: TRBJ1-1
CDR3 protein: CASSRGQGAHTEAFF
CDR3 DNA: TGCGCCAGCAGCCGAGGACAGGGGGCGCACACTGAAGCTTTCTTT

clone size: once
V gene: TRBV9
D gene: .
J gene: TRBJ2-1
CDR3 protein: CASSVTGYNEQFF
CDR3 DNA: TGTGCCAGCAGCGTAACCGGGTACAATGAGCAGTTCTTC

clone size: .
V gene: TRBV2
D gene: .
J gene: TRBJ1-4
CDR3 protein: CASSEALGRGEKLFF
CDR3 DNA: TGTGCCAGCAGTGAAGCGCTCGGCCGAGGGGAAAAACTGTTTTTT

clone size: .
V gene: TRBV18
D gene: .
J gene: TRBJ2-7
CDR3 protein: CASSGSLGYEQYF
CDR3 DNA: TGTGCCAGCTCGGGGAGTTTGGGCTACGAGCAGTACTTC

clone size: .
V gene: TRBV7-3
D gene: .
J gene: TRBJ2-1
CDR3 protein: CASSLNSAINPPSSYNEQFF
CDR3 DNA: TGTGCCAGCAGCTTAAACAGTGCTATCAACCCCCCAAGCTCCTACAATGAGCAGTTCTTC

clone size: once
V gene: TRBV13
D gene: TRBD2
J gene: TRBJ2-2
CDR3 protein: CASSPGLAGGPRRNGELFF
CDR3 DNA: TGTGCCAGCAGCCCGGGACTAGCGGGAGGGCCACGGAGGAACGGGGAGCTGTTTTTT

clone size: .
V gene: TRBV2
D gene: .
J gene: TRBJ1-2
CDR3 protein: CASSERSYGYTF
CDR3 DNA: TGTGCCAGCAGTGAACGCAGCTATGGCTACACCTTC

clone size: .
V gene: TRBV6-1
D gene: .
J gene: TRBJ1-1
CDR3 protein: CASSKSGGLNTEAFF
CDR3 DNA: TGTGCCAGCTCAAAAAGCGGGGGGTTGAACACTGAAGCTTTCTTT

clone size: .
V gene: TRBV11-3
D gene: TRBD1
J gene: TRBJ2-7
CDR3 protein: CASSLTGTDSYEQYF
CDR3 DNA: TGTGCCAGCAGTTTAACCGGGACAGACTCCTACGAGCAGTACTTC

clone size: .
V gene: TRBV2
D gene: .
J gene: TRBJ2-3
CDR3 protein: CASTPLARTDTQYF
CDR3 DNA: TGTGCCAGCACTCCTTTAGCCCGCACAGATACGCAGTATTTT

clone size: once
V gene: TRBV7-2
D gene: TRBD2
J gene: TRBJ2-5
CDR3 protein: CASMRGGDGRETQYF
CDR3 DNA: TGTGCCAGCATGCGGGGGGGCGATGGAAGAGAGACCCAGTACTTC

clone size: .
V gene: TRBV5-5
D gene: TRBD1
J gene: TRBJ1-6
CDR3 protein: CASRQGQGNSPLHF
CDR3 DNA: TGTGCCAGCCGACAAGGACAGGGGAATTCACCCCTCCACTTT

clone size: few
V gene: TRBV5-6
D gene: .
J gene: TRBJ1-5
CDR3 protein: CASSLGLYQPQHF
CDR3 DNA: TGTGCCAGCAGCTTGGGTCTCTATCAGCCCCAGCATTTT

clone size: few
V gene: TRBV11-3
D gene: TRBD1
J gene: TRBJ1-1
CDR3 protein: CASSSPDRDEAFF
CDR3 DNA: TGTGCCAGCAGCTCTCCGGACAGGGATGAAGCTTTCTTT

clone size: .
V gene: TRBV7-3
D gene: .
J gene: TRBJ1-1
CDR3 protein: CASSEGVNTEAFF
CDR3 DNA: TGTGCCAGCAGCGAGGGTGTGAACACTGAAGCTTTCTTT

clone size: .
V gene: TRBV7-8
D gene: .
J gene: TRBJ2-7
CDR3 protein: CASSLEPYEQYF
CDR3 DNA: TGTGCCAGCAGCTTAGAGCCCTACGAGCAGTACTTC

clone size: .
V gene: TRBV30
D gene: .
J gene: TRBJ1-6
CDR3 protein: CAWSVLLGEDYNSPLHF
CDR3 DNA: TGTGCCTGGAGTGTACTTCTTGGAGAGGACTATAATTCACCCCTCCACTTT

clone size: .
V gene: TRBV27
D gene: .
J gene: TRBJ1-5
CDR3 protein: CASSARTGNQPQHF
CDR3 DNA: TGTGCCAGCAGTGCCCGGACTGGTAATCAGCCCCAGCATTTT

clone size: .
V gene: TRBV18
D gene: TRBD1
J gene: TRBJ1-5
CDR3 protein: CASSPGTGNQPQHF
CDR3 DNA: TGTGCCAGCTCACCTGGGACAGGGAATCAGCCCCAGCATTTT

clone size: few
V gene: TRBV5-1
D gene: .
J gene: TRBJ2-7
CDR3 protein: CASSLEAGKAEQYF
CDR3 DNA: TGCGCCAGCAGCTTGGAGGCAGGGAAGGCCGAGCAGTACTTC

clone size: .
V gene: TRBV6-5
D gene: .
J gene: TRBJ2-2
CDR3 protein: CASSPPGDTGELFF
CDR3 DNA: TGTGCCAGCAGTCCTCCCGGGGACACCGGGGAGCTGTTTTTT

clone size: .
V gene: TRBV27
D gene: TRBD1
J gene: TRBJ1-2
CDR3 protein: CASRYRDRVRYGYTF
CDR3 DNA: TGTGCCAGCAGGTACCGGGACAGGGTACGGTATGGCTACACCTTC

clone size: .
V gene: TRBV29-1
D gene: .
J gene: TRBJ2-5
CDR3 protein: CSVGTGETQYF
CDR3 DNA: TGCAGCGTTGGGACGGGGGAGACCCAGTACTTC

clone size: once
V gene: TRBV5-1
D gene: TRBD2
J gene: TRBJ2-4
CDR3 protein: CASSLAASGGENIQYF
CDR3 DNA: TGCGCCAGCAGCTTGGCGGCTAGCGGGGGCGAAAACATTCAGTACTTC

clone size: .
V gene: TRBV5-1
D gene: TRBD2
J gene: TRBJ2-7
CDR3 protein: CASSQRSGTYEQYF
CDR3 DNA: TGCGCCAGCAGCCAGCGTAGCGGGACCTACGAGCAGTACTTC